This record looks at one T cell receptor beta chain sequence and its context. Its antigen is currently unknown. This sample stems from a study of blood T cells in healthy people across ages. Findings of the study overall: In long-lived donors, naive CD4+ cell counts and diversity exceeded those of aged donors.

Together with a sample-barcoded 5' primer, a J-beta primer mix was included in a second PCR lasting 7 to 11 cycles. TCRdb analysed the 5' RACE reads with MiXCR anew, one entry per CDR3 protein. The sample includes approximately 850,000 distinct CDR3 sequences, roughly 64% of them seen just once. This CDR3 has 13 residues. Germline lookup yields CDR1 MNHNS and CDR2 SASEGT. Between the trimmed V and J ends, which lost 6 bases and 4 bases, there was a span of 7 bases. Source material: blood. The rearrangement joins TRBV6-1 to TRBJ2-6; D is unresolved. The sequence derives from a man aged 25 to 40 in good health. The DNA of the CDR3 is TGTGCCAGCAGGCCCGGAGGGGCCAACGTCCTGACTTTC. Translated: CASRPGGANVLTF.